What follows describes a single TCR beta chain. Unique molecular identifiers featured in how the TCRbeta library was prepared. Each CDR3 protein is one row after TCRdb ran MiXCR on the PCR reads. The sample yields roughly 170,000 distinct CDR3 sequences, about 6.4% seen once. The data were taken from a study of T-cell reconstitution after alpha-beta-depleted transplantation in children. The V gene's germline CDR1 is SEHNR and CDR2 FQNEAQ (reference sequence). The CDR3 covers 18 residues. The V gene lost 3 bases and the J gene lost 2 bases, with 22 bases spanning the gap. The sample in question was PBMCs from the stem cell graft donor, obtained from the stem cell graft. The chain has TRBV7-9 and TRBJ1-1, with D perhaps TRBD1 (6 bases). This TCR came from a human donor who donated a stem cell graft to a child with Wiskott-Aldrich syndrome. As DNA, the CDR3 is TGTGCCAGCAGCTTCCCCTCTAAGTCAGGGGTTGTAAACACTGAAGCTTTCTTT. Translating gives CASSFPSKSGVVNTEAFF. Looking up the rest from reference TRBV7-9 and TRBJ1-1 gives the full variable domain: DTGVSQNPRHKITKRGQNVTFRCDPISEHNRLYWYRQTLGQGPEFLTYFQNEAQLEKSRLLSDRFSAERPKGSFSTLEIQRTEQGDSAMYLCASSFPSKSGVVNTEAFFGQGTRLTVV.